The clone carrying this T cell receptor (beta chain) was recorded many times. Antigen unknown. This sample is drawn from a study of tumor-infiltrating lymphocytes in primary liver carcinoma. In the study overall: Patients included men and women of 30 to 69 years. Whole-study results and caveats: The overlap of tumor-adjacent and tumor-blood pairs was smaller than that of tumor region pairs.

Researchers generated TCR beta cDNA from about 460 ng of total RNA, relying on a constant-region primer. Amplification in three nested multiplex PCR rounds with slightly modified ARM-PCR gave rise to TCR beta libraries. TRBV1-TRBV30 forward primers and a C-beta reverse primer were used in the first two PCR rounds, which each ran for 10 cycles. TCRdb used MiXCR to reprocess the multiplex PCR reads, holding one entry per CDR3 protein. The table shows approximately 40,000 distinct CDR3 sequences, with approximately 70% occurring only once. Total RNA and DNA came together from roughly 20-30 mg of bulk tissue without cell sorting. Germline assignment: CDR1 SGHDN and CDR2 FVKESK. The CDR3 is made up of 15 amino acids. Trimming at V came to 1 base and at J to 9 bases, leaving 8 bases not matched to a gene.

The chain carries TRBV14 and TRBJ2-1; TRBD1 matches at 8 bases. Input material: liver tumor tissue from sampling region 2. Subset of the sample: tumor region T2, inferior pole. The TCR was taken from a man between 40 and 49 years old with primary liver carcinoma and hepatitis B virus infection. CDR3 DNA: TGTGCCAGCAGCCAAGTTCGAGCAGGGGGCATTGAGCAGTTCTTC. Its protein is CASSQVRAGGIEQFF. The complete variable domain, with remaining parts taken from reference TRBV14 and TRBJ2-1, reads EAGVTQFPSHSVIEKGQTVTLRCDPISGHDNLYWYRRVMGKEIKFLLHFVKESKQDESGMPNNRFLAERTGGTYSTLKVQPAELEDSGVYFCASSQVRAGGIEQFFGPGTRLTVL.